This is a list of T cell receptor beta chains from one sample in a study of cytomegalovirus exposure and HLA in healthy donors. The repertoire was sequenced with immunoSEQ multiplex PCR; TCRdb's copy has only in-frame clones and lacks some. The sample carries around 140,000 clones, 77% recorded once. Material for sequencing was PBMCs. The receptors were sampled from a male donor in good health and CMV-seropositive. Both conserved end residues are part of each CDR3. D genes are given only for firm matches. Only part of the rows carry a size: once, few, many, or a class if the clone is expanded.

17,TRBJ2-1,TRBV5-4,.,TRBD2,TGTGCCAGCAGCTTGTCGGGGTGGTGGGAGGGAGACAATGAGCAGTTCTTC,CASSLSGWWEGDNEQFF
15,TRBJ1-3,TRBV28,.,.,TGTGCCAGCAGTTTCCCAGGACAGTTGGGAAACACCATATATTTT,CASSFPGQLGNTIYF
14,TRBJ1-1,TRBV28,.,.,TGTGCCAGCAGTTTTCCCCAGGGGTTTACTGAAGCTTTCTTT,CASSFPQGFTEAFF
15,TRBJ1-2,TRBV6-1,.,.,TGTGCCAGCAGCCCACATCGTGAATCTAACTATGGCTACACCTTC,CASSPHRESNYGYTF
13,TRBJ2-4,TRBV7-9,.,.,TGTGCCAGCAGCCCGGACTCCGCGAGCATTCAGTACTTC,CASSPDSASIQYF
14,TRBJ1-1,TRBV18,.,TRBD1,TGTGCCAGCTCACCAACAGGGGAGATCACTGAAGCTTTCTTT,CASSPTGEITEAFF
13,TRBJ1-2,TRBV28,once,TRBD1,TGTGCCAGCTGGACAGGCTATAACTATGGCTACACCTTC,CASWTGYNYGYTF
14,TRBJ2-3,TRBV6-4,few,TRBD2,TGTGCCAGCAGTCCTAGCGGAGGCACAGATACGCAGTATTTT,CASSPSGGTDTQYF
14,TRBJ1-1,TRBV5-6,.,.,TGTGCCAGCAGCTCAGGTACAGGGTGGGCAGAAGCTTTCTTT,CASSSGTGWAEAFF
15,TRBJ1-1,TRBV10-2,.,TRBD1,TGCGCCAGCAGTACAGGACAGGGAATGAACACTGAAGCTTTCTTT,CASSTGQGMNTEAFF
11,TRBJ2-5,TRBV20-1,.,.,TGCAGTTACCTCGGGGGTGAGACCCAGTACTTC,CSYLGGETQYF
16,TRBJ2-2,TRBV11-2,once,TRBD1,TGTGCCAGCAGCTTTACCGGGACAGTCCACACCGGGGAGCTGTTTTTT,CASSFTGTVHTGELFF
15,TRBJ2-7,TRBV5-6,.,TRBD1,TGTGCCAGCAGCCCCTTCGGGACAGAGTTCTACGAGCAGTACTTC,CASSPFGTEFYEQYF
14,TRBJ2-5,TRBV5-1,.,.,TGCGCCAGCACCCCGAGCCCCGTCGGGGAGACCCAGTACTTC,CASTPSPVGETQYF
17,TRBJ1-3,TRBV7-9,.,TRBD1,TGTGCCAGCAGCTTTTTGGGACAGGGGGGGTCTGGAAACACCATATATTTT,CASSFLGQGGSGNTIYF
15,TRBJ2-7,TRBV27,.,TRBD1,TGTGCCAGCAGTTTATATCAGGGGGCTTCCTACGAGCAGTACTTC,CASSLYQGASYEQYF
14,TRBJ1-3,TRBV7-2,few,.,TGTGCCAGCAGCCTACAGAGTTCTGGAAACACCATATATTTT,CASSLQSSGNTIYF
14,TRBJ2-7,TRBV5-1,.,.,TGCGCCAGCAGCTTGCGGAGCAGCTCCTACGAGCAGTACTTC,CASSLRSSSYEQYF
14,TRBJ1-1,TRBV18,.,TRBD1,TGTGCCAGCTCACCAAACAGGGGGGACACTGAAGCTTTCTTT,CASSPNRGDTEAFF
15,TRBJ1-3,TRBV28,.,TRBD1,TGTGCCAGCAGTTTAGACAGGGCGGTTGGAAACACCATATATTTT,CASSLDRAVGNTIYF
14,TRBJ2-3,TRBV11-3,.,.,TGTGCCAGCAGCTTAGGTAGCCCCCCAGATACGCAGTATTTT,CASSLGSPPDTQYF
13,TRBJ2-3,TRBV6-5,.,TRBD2,TGTGCCAGCAGCTCTACTAGCGTAGATACGCAGTATTTT,CASSSTSVDTQYF
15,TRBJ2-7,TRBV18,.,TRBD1,TGTGCCAGCTCGCGCCGGGACAGGGCCCCCTACGAGCAGTACTTC,CASSRRDRAPYEQYF
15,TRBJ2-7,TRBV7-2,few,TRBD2,TGTGCCAGCAGCAGGACTAGCGGGGGGGCCTACGAGCAGTACTTC,CASSRTSGGAYEQYF
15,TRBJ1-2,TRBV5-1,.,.,TGCGCCAGCAGCTTGGCGGGGGTCTCCAACTATGGCTACACCTTC,CASSLAGVSNYGYTF
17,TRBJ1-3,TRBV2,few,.,TGTGCCAGCAGTGAAGGCAGGGGCCATTACTCTGGAAACACCATATATTTT,CASSEGRGHYSGNTIYF